The TCR beta chain described here comes from a study of human T cells and chemical hapten exposure (dated by TCRdb to the early 2020s). With regard to the full study: For sensitization, 2% DPC in acetone was applied to an approximately 2 cm by approximately 2 cm area of upper inner arm skin. Patients additionally received weekly therapeutic DPC doses to the scalp throughout the approximately 22-week study period. Patch tests used Finn chambers with 0.01% DPC on the upper back, scored after 6 days by International Contact Dermatitis Research Group standards. Most of the patients in the cohort were female, and the cohort covered alopecia areata with under or over 50% scalp involvement, alopecia totalis and alopecia universalis. Libraries were combined into a pool for sequencing, and differences in TCR yield between samples came mainly from small differences in library volumes within the pool. This study followed changes in the peripheral blood TCR repertoire in vivo during primary and secondary sensitization of alopecia patients to the hapten diphenylcyclopropenone (DPC). Blood samples were taken from patients before sensitization (week 0) and at 2, 6 and about 24 weeks after DPC sensitization. About 29 alopecia patients gave blood for TCR sequencing at one to four time points (pre-sensitization, 2, 6 and 24 weeks).

What the time point label conveys for this sample: patch test 1, 2 weeks after DPC sensitization. The sample's treatment or condition label, decoded: therapeutic diphenylcyclopropenone sensitization with weekly scalp DPC. At every patch-test visit, the blood draw took place before the patch test was put on. Patients were considered eligible if aged 18 to 70, diagnosed with alopecia and deemed suitable for DPC therapy, and patients were excluded if pregnant. Unfractionated whole blood was collected in Tempus Blood RNA tubes, and total RNA was extracted from that blood. The sample holds a few counts of this clonotype. Which antigen it targets is not known. Qualities for individual bases were not recorded, and no much larger clone is one base off. Receptor libraries were prepared by RACE. Instrument used: NextSeq 500. Library preparation attached unique molecular identifiers to individual cDNA molecules for quantitative, reproducible TCR counting. Both TCR alpha and TCR beta chains were sequenced from each blood RNA sample. From the authors' description of their analysis: The median number of TCRs per sample was approximately 93,000, ranging from about 20,000 to 750,000. V, J and CDR3 annotation of the TCR reads was carried out using the Decombinator software suite. Every sample was subsampled to the same number of TCRs (28,000) for the PS versus PT1 abundance plots. Expanded TCRs were defined as absent before sensitization and observed at least eight times at the 2-week time point. Through fastp at Q25 and MiXCR, TCRdb rebuilt clones from the public reads, retaining in-frame beta chains. Rows with one shared CDR3 protein collapse into an entry with the most common genes and DNA. The V and J calls were not made by the authors but by TCRdb's processing. For this sample the table gives 150,000 or so distinct CDR3 sequences, of which 14% were detected only once. The top ten clonotypes cover about 1.8% of the sample.

Paper-wide results and their limitations: Repeated subsampling changed both the strength of the expansion versus patch-test correlation and the threshold at which the correlation became significant. The number of TCRs above 1 in 1000 frequency did not change with DPC sensitization; there was no evidence of global repertoire structure alterations. Alopecia, a presumed autoimmune disease, was present in all patients, so the immune response of the patients might differ from that of healthy individuals. Compared with pre-sensitization or healthy control sets, expanded TCRs formed significantly more large CDR3 similarity clusters, which is consistent with antigen-driven responses. Patch test score correlated positively with the number of PT1 expanded TCRs, reaching significance at thresholds 8, 16 and 32 but not at 4.

The origin of this receptor is a woman younger than 45 with alopecia areata. Some clones in this sample may be carry-over from other donors' samples. Sample: whole blood, taken in connection with sensitization to the hapten diphenylcyclopropenone (DPC).

The CDR3 region has the sequence CASSPTRGDSYNEQFF. The DNA sequence reads TGTGCCAGCAGCCCAACTCGGGGGGACAGTTACAATGAGCAGTTCTTC. The sequence is built from TRBV11-2 and TRBJ2-1, with the D call tentatively TRBD1 or TRBD2, each fitting 7 bases. The CDR3 runs 16 residues from the cysteine to the phenylalanine. The read is trimmed to its CDR3 DNA, 48 bases read in frame from base 1. CDR1 SGHAT and CDR2 FQNNGV are derived from the germline V gene. V is shortened by 5 bases, J by 4 bases, and the region joining them spans 18 bases.